Below, 10 T cell receptor beta chains from the same sample are listed, as sequenced in a study of blood T cell repertoires in COVID-19. Produced via immunoSEQ multiplex PCR; TCRdb's table is partial and in-frame only. The sample consists of roughly 200,000 clones, roughly 81% of them appearing once. Sequencing was carried out using peripheral blood. The source of these receptors is a woman aged 40 to 55 with COVID-19, enrolled during active disease.

This rearrangement joins TRBV27 to TRBJ2-5, with D perhaps matching TRBD1 (6 bases). Trimming cost V 0 bases and J 7 bases, with 15 bases left between them. The CDR3 spans 15 residues. Germline assignment: CDR1 MNHEY and CDR2 SMNVEV (reference sequence). CDR3 in DNA: TGTGCCAGCAGTTTATCGGCAGGGGTAATAGGGACCCAGTACTTC. Protein: CASSLSAGVIGTQYF.

The CDR3 reads CASSQDPTGDFFGELFF. As DNA, the CDR3 is TGCGCCAGCAGCCAAGATCCGACGGGAGATTTTTTCGGGGAGCTGTTTTTT. The rearrangement links TRBV4-1 to TRBJ2-2, with a possible D match to TRBD2 (6 bases). This CDR3 is built from 17 residues. The germline gives CDR1 MGHRA, CDR2 YSYEKL. The V end was cut by 0 bases, the J end by 7 bases, with 18 bases between.

The chain carries TRBV11-2 and TRBJ2-5, with a tentative D call TRBD1 (5 bases). The CDR3 extends over 15 amino acids. Per the germline V gene, CDR1 is SGHAT and CDR2 is FQNNGV. The V and J ends lost 1 base and 2 bases respectively, with 11 bases between them. CDR3 nucleotides: TGTGCCAGCAGCTTAGCCCCCAGGGTTCAAGAGACCCAGTACTTC. Translation: CASSLAPRVQETQYF.

This rearrangement joins TRBV3-1 (or the pseudogene TRBV3-2) to TRBJ1-5; TRBD1 matches 8 bases. From germline, CDR1 is LGHDT and CDR2 YNNKEL (reference sequence). J was trimmed by 4 bases and V by 5 bases; bases with no gene match: 10. This CDR3 comprises 16 residues. In nucleotides, the CDR3 is TGTGCCAGCAGCTTACGGGGGGACAGGTTTAATCAGCCCCAGCATTTT. It encodes CASSLRGDRFNQPQHF.

J is TRBJ1-6 and V is TRBV6-5; D is possibly TRBD1 (6 bases). V dropped 3 bases and J dropped 7 bases, with 10 bases sitting between them. From germline, CDR1 is MNHEY and CDR2 SVGAGI. This CDR3 has 14 amino acids. CDR3 DNA sequence: TGTGCCAGCAGTTATGGGGGCGCGAATTCACCCCTCCACTTT. Protein: CASSYGGANSPLHF.

This clone has only a few counts. The J gene is TRBJ1-1, the V gene TRBV28, with D possibly being TRBD1 (6 bases). V dropped 5 bases and J dropped 0 bases, with 13 bases sitting between them. The length of the CDR3 is 15 residues. In germline, CDR1 is MDHEN, CDR2 SYDVKM. The CDR3 DNA is TGTGCCAGCAGTCCCTCAGGGGCCCTGAACACTGAAGCTTTCTTT. This translates into CASSPSGALNTEAFF.

This clone is a singleton in its sample. This rearrangement joins TRBV27 to TRBJ2-1, with D maybe TRBD1 (6 bases). The CDR3 covers 15 residues. CDR1 is MNHEY, CDR2 SMNVEV, per germline (reference sequence). Trimming stripped 6 bases from V and 9 bases from J, with 21 bases between. CDR3 in DNA: TGTGCCAGCAGCAGTTTAAGGGCCCCACAGGGTGAGCAGTTCTTC. It codes for CASSSLRAPQGEQFF.

This clone was recorded only once. The chain uses TRBV5-5 and TRBJ2-1, with D perhaps TRBD2 (5 bases). The CDR3 is made up of 15 amino acids. Germline CDR1 reads SGHKS; CDR2 reads YYEKEE (reference sequence). Trimming removed 0 bases at V and 6 bases at J, with 13 bases between. Here the CDR3 reads CASSLVSGIGNEQFF. DNA for the CDR3: TGTGCCAGCAGCTTGGTATCCGGGATTGGCAATGAGCAGTTCTTC.

The chain joins TRBV7-9 to TRBJ2-1; TRBD1 is a possible D gene (5 bases). CDR3 length: 12 residues. The germline V gene encodes CDR1 SEHNR and CDR2 FQNEAQ (reference sequence). V lost 1 base to trimming and J lost 10 bases, with 8 bases between them. CDR3 DNA sequence: TGTGCCAGCAGCTTAGATTGGGGCGAGCAGTTCTTC. Protein: CASSLDWGEQFF.

In its sample, this clone was seen a few times. The chain is built from TRBV28 and TRBJ2-7; D gene ambiguous. Germline CDR1 is MDHEN and CDR2 is SYDVKM. This CDR3 has 15 residues. Deletions cut 0 bases from V and 2 bases from J, with 11 bases between. CDR3 residues: CASSLWAGSTYEQYF. The CDR3 coding sequence is TGTGCCAGCAGTTTATGGGCAGGTAGTACCTACGAGCAGTACTTC. The full variable domain, completed using reference TRBV28 and TRBJ2-7, is DVKVTQSSRYLVKRTGEKVFLECVQDMDHENMFWYRQDPGLGLRLIYFSYDVKMKEKGDIPEGYSVSREKKERFSLILESASTNQTSMYLCASSLWAGSTYEQYFGPGTRLTVT.